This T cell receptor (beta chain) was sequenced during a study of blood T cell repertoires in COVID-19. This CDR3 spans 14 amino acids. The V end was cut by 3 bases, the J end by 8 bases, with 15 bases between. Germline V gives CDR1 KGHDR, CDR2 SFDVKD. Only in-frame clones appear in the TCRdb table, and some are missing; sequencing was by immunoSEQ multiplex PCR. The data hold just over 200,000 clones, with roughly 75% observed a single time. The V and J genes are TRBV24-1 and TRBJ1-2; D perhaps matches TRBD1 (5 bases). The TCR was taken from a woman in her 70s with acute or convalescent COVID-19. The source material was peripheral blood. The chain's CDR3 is CATSDGGKRGGYTF. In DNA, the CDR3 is TGTGCCACCAGTGATGGGGGAAAGCGGGGCGGCTACACCTTC.